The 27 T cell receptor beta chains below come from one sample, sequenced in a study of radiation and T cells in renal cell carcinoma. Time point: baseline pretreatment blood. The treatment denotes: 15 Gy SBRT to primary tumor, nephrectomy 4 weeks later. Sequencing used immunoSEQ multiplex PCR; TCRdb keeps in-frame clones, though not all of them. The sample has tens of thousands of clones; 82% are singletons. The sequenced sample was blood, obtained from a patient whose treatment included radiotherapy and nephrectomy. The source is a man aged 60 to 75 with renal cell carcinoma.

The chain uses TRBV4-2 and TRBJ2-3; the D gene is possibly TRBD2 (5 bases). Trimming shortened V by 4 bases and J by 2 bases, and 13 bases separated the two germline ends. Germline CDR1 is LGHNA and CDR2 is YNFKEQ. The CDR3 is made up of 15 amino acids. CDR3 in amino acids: CASSRRTDYTDTQYF. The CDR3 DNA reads TGTGCCAGCAGCCGGAGGACGGATTACACAGATACGCAGTATTTT.

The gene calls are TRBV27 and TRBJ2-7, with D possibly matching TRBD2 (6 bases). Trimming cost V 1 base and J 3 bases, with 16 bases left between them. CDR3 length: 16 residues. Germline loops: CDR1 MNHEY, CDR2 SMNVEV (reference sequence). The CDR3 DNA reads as TGTGCCAGCAGTTTATATGGGTTTGGCGGGAACTACGAGCAGTACTTC. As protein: CASSLYGFGGNYEQYF.

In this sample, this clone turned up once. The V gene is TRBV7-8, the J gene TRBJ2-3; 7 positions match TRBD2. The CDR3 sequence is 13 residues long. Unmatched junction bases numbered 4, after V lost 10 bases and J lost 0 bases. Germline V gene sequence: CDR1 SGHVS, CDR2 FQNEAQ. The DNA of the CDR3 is TGTGCCACCACTAGCGCGAGCACAGATACGCAGTATTTT. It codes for CATTSASTDTQYF.

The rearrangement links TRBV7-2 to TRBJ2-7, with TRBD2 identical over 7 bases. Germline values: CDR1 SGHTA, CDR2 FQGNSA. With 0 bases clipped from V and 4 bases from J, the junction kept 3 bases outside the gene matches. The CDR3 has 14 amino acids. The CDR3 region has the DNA TGTGCCAGCAGCTTAGCTAGCGGGTCTTACGAGCAGTACTTC. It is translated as CASSLASGSYEQYF.

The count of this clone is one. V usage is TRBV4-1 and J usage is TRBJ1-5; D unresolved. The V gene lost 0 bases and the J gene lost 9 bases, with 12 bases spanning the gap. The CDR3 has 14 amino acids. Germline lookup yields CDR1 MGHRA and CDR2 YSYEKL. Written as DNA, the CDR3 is TGCGCCAGCAGCCAAGAGCTGAATTCCCCGCCCCAGCATTTT. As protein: CASSQELNSPPQHF.

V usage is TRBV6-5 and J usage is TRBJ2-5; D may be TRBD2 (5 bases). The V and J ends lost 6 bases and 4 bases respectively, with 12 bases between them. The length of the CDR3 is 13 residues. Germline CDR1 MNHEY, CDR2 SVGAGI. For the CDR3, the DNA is TGTGCCAGCAGGGGTCGAGGGAGAGAGACCCAGTACTTC. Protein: CASRGRGRETQYF.

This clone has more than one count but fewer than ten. CDR3 sequence: CASSPDRYYGYTF. The CDR3 bases are TGTGCCAGCAGCCCGGACAGATACTATGGCTACACCTTC. The gene calls are TRBV7-2 and TRBJ1-2, with D possibly TRBD1 on 6 matching bases. This CDR3 is 13 amino acids long. CDR1 is SGHTA, CDR2 FQGNSA, per germline. Trimming shortened V by 5 bases and J by 3 bases, and 10 bases separated the two germline ends.

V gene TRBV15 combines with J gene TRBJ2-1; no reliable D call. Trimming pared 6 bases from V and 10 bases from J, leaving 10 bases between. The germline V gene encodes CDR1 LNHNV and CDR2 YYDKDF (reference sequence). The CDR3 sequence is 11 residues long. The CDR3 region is CATSGDVEQFF. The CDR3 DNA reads TGTGCCACCAGTGGGGATGTCGAGCAGTTCTTC.

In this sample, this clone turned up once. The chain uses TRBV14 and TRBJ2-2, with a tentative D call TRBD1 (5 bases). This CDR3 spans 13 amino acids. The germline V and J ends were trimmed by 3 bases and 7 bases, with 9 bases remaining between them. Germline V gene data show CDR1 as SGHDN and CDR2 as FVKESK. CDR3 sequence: CASSQTVGGELFF. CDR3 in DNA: TGTGCCAGCAGCCAGACAGTAGGCGGGGAGCTGTTTTTT.

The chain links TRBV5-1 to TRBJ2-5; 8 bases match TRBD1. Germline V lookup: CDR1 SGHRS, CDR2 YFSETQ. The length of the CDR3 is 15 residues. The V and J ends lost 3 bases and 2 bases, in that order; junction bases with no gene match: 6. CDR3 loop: CASSSPTGVQETQYF. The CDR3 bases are TGCGCCAGCAGCTCTCCGACAGGGGTACAAGAGACCCAGTACTTC.

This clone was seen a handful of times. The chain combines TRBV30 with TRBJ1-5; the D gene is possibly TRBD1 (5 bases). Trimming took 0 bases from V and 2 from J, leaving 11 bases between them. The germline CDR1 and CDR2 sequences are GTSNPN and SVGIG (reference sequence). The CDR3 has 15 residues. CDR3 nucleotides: TGTGCCTGGAGTGTACAGGTAGGGGGCAATCAGCCCCAGCATTTT. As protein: CAWSVQVGGNQPQHF.

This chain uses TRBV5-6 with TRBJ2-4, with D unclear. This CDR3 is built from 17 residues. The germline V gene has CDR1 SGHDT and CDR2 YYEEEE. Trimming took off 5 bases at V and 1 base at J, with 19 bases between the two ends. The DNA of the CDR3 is TGTGCCAGCAGTCTCAGACTGAACGGGTTGGCCAAAAACATTCAGTACTTC. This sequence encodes CASSLRLNGLAKNIQYF.

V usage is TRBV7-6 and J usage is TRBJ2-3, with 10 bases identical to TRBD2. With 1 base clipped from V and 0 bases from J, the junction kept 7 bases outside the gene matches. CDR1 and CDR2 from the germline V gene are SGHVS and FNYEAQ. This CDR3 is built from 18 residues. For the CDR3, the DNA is TGTGCCAGCAGCTTAGTGCTAGCGGGAGTGACGAGCACAGATACGCAGTATTTT. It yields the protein CASSLVLAGVTSTDTQYF.

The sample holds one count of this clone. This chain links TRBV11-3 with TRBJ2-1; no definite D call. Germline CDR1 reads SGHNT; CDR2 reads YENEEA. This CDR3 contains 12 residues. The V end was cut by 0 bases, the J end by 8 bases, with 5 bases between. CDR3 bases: TGTGCCAGCAGCTTAGATTCCCATGAGCAGTTCTTC. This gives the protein CASSLDSHEQFF.

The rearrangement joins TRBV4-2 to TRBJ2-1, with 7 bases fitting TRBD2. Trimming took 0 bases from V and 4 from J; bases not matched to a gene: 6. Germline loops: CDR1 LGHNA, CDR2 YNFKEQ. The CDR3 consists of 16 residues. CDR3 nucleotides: TGTGCCAGCAGCCAAGAGTCTAGCGGTCCATACAATGAGCAGTTCTTC. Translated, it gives CASSQESSGPYNEQFF.

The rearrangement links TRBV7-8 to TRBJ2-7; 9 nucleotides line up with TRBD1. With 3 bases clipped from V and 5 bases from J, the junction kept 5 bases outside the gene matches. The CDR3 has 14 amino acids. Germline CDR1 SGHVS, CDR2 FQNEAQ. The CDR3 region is CASSLGQGRHEQYF. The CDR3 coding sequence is TGTGCCAGCAGCTTGGGACAGGGCAGGCACGAGCAGTACTTC.

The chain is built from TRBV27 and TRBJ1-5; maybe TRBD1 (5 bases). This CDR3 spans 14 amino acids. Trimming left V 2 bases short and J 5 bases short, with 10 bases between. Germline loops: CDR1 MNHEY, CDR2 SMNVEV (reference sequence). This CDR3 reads CASSLTGGDQPQHF. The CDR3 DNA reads TGTGCCAGCAGTTTAACGGGGGGGGATCAGCCCCAGCATTTT.

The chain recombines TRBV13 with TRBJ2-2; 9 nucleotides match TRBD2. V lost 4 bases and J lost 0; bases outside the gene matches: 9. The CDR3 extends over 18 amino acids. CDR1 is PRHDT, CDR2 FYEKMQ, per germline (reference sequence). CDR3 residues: CASSSGGLASTNTGELFF. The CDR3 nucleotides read TGTGCCAGCAGCTCAGGGGGACTAGCATCAACGAACACCGGGGAGCTGTTTTTT.

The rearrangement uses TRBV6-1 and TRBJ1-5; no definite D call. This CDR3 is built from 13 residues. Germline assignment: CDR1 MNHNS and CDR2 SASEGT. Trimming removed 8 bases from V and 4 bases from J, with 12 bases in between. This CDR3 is CASDVGRNQPQHF. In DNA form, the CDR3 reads TGTGCCAGCGACGTAGGACGGAATCAGCCCCAGCATTTT.

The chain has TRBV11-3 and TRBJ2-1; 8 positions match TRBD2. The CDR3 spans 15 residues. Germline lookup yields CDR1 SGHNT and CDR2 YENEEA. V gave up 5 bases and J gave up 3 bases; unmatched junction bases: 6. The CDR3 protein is CASSLYGTSYNEQFF. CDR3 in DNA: TGTGCCAGCAGCCTATACGGGACTAGCTACAATGAGCAGTTCTTC.

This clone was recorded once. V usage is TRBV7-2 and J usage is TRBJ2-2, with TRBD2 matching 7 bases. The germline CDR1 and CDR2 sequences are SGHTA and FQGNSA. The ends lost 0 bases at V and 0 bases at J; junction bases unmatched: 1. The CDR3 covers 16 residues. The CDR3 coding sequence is TGTGCCAGCAGCTTAGCGGCGGGGGCGAACACCGGGGAGCTGTTTTTT. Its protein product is CASSLAAGANTGELFF. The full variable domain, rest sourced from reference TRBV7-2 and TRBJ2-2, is GAGVSQSPSNKVTEKGKDVELRCDPISGHTALYWYRQSLGQGLEFLIYFQGNSAPDKSGLPSDRFSAERTGGSVSTLTIQRTQQEDSAVYLCASSLAAGANTGELFFGEGSRLTVL.

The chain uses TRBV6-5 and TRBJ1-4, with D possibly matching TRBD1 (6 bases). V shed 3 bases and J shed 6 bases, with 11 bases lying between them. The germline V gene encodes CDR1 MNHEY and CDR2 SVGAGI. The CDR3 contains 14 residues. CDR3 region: CASSYSGADEKLFF. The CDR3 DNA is TGTGCCAGCAGTTATTCGGGGGCCGATGAAAAACTGTTTTTT.

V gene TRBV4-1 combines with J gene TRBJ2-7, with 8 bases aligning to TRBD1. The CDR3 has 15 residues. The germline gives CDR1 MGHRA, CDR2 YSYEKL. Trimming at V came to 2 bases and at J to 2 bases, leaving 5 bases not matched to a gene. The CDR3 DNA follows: TGCGCCAGCAGCCAACCTGGGACAGGCCCCTACGAGCAGTACTTC. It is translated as CASSQPGTGPYEQYF.

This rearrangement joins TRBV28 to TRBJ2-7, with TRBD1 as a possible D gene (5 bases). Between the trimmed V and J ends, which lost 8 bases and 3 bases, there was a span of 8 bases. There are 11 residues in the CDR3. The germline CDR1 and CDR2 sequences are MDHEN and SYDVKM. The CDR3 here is CASGALYEQYF. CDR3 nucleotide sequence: TGTGCCAGCGGGGCACTCTACGAGCAGTACTTC.

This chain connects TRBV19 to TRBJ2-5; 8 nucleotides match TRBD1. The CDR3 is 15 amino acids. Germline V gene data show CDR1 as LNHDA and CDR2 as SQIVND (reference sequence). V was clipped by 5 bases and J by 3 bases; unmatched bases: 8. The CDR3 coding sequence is TGTGCCAGTAGTTTAACCGGGACAGGCAAAGAGACCCAGTACTTC. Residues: CASSLTGTGKETQYF.

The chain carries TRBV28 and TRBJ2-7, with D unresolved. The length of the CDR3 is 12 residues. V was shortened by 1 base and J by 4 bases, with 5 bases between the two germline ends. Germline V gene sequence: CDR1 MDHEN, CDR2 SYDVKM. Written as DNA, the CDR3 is TGTGCCAGCAGTTTATCCCAGTACGAGCAGTACTTC. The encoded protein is CASSLSQYEQYF.

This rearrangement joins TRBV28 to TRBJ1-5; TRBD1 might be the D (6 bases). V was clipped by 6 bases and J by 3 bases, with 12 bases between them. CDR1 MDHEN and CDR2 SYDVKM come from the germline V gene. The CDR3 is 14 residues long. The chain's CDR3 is CASRRGGTNQPQHF. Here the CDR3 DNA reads TGTGCCAGCAGGCGGGGGGGCACCAATCAGCCCCAGCATTTT.